The entry below describes one T cell receptor beta chain. Its antigen remains unidentified. These data are taken from a study of read filtering for tumor transcriptome and immune sequencing. The overall study: Among patients, approximately 17 were male and 15 or so female, aged about 45 to 85 (mean roughly 63). 8 patients were R-ISS I, about 16 were R-ISS II, six or seven were R-ISS III.

The study, taken as a whole, reports: IR-seq captured clonotypes deeper and more reliably than RNA-seq.

This library used roughly 0.4 ug RNA and molecular barcoded adaptors spanning alpha/delta and beta/gamma chains. TCRdb reprocessed the reads with MiXCR, giving one entry per CDR3 protein. In the table there are 20,000 to 30,000 distinct CDR3 sequences, about 20% of which are singletons. Sample: a population of CD138-negative cells sorted from bone marrow. This TCR derives from a donor aged 40 or over with multiple myeloma.

CDR3 coding DNA: TGTGCCAGTAGTATCCAACTCTCCACAGATACGCAGTATTTT. Protein: CASSIQLSTDTQYF. The rearrangement joins TRBV19 to TRBJ2-3, with D hard to call. This CDR3 spans 14 amino acids. Germline lookup yields CDR1 LNHDA and CDR2 SQIVND (reference sequence). V dropped 3 bases and J dropped 2 bases, with 9 bases sitting between them.